In this sample, the clone carrying this TCR beta chain turned up a few times. The antigen is unknown. The data are from a study of T cells in Graves' hyperthyroidism and ophthalmopathy. Findings of the study overall: Expanded thyroid clonotypes (above 0.001) were mostly also found in blood.

RNA transcripts served as the template for amplifying TCR beta CDR3 regions. HTBI primers were used for first-round RT-PCR of the TCR CDR3. MiXCR, applied by TCRdb to the multiplex PCR reads, yields one record per CDR3 protein. The sample yields a few hundred thousand distinct CDR3 sequences, 15% to 19% seen once. The CDR3 runs to 15 residues. Germline lookup yields CDR1 SGHRS and CDR2 YFSETQ. The V and J ends lost 6 bases and 6 bases, in that order; junction bases with no gene match: 11. The sequence was collected from a woman in her twenties or thirties with Graves' hyperthyroidism. Material: blood. V is TRBV5-1 and J is TRBJ2-2; 7 bases agree with TRBD1. CDR3 residues: CASNMGRGKSGELFF. The CDR3 DNA sequence: TGCGCCAGCAACATGGGCAGGGGGAAATCCGGGGAGCTGTTTTTT.